This T cell receptor beta chain emerged from a study of blood T cell repertoires in COVID-19 (dated by TCRdb to the early 2020s). Study-level background: Samples from collaborators originated in the United States, Italy and Spain and spanned both the acute and convalescent phases of COVID-19. Sample metadata almost always included a de-identified subject ID, COVID-19 status, age in years and sex. The repertoires were made available in a free public database intended to serve as a resource for research on the immune response to SARS-CoV-2. The prospective study material was composed of cDNA or gDNA derived from T cells, B-cell-depleted T cells, or PBMCs. Where available, HLA class I and class II types were obtained from metadata supplied by the sample provider rather than from assay-based typing. Samples came from the ongoing ImmuneRACE study (first 160 participants) plus 1,254 subjects from 6 global collaborators. The dataset comprised deeply sampled blood TCRbeta repertoires from subjects exposed to, actively infected with, or recovered from COVID-19.

From its cysteine to its phenylalanine, the CDR3 spans 14 amino acids. Of the read, only the CDR3 DNA is kept; its 42 bases are in frame from base 1. The junction shows trimming of 6 bases on V and 2 bases on J, plus 14 bases between the germline ends. In the germline V gene, CDR1 corresponds to KGHSH and CDR2 to LQKENI. Concerning this clone itself: This receptor's antigen is unknown. No base qualities exist here, and no much larger clone lies one base off it.

TCRbeta CDR3 regions were amplified from genomic DNA using the immunoSEQ Assay, a bias-controlled multiplex PCR. The original pipeline was this. Within the assay, amplification of reference gene primers was used to estimate how many nucleated cells each sample contained. To quantify the absolute abundance of each unique TCRbeta CDR3 rearrangement, sequence reads were collapsed and filtered. For each sample, productive Simpson clonality was calculated by taking the square root of Simpson's diversity index across productive rearrangements. Sourced from immuneACCESS, this table was stored by TCRdb with only in-frame sequences that have V and J called. A share of the clones is absent; for the studies checked, an unresolved V gene accounts for under half, and the remainder has no known explanation. For V, J and clone size, that table is used; D and trimming come from the DNA. The table for this sample lists about 42,000 clones; roughly 87% of them were counted only once. The top ten constitute around 6.5% of the sample.

The full study reports these points: The quantity of clinical and demographic metadata differed by source and by participant and was supplied without curation.

Each collaborating institution followed its own protocols to collect whole blood in K2EDTA tubes. For TCRbeta analysis, collaborators shipped samples as frozen whole blood, isolated PBMCs, or DNA extracted from either of those sample types. Rearrangement joined TRBV18 to TRBJ2-7; the D gene is possibly TRBD2, with 6 bases matching. This receptor was identified in a human donor in a cohort sampled during active COVID-19. Sequencing used peripheral blood. The CDR3 region has the sequence CASSSSGGPYEQYF. The DNA sequence reads TGTGCCAGCTCCTCTTCCGGGGGTCCCTACGAGCAGTACTTC.